What follows describes a single T cell receptor (beta chain). The data were taken from a study of technical replicates of blood from a handful of donors. The length of the CDR3 is 12 residues. Looked up from germline, CDR1 is MDHEN and CDR2 is SYDVKM. V shed 3 bases and J shed 0 bases, with 3 bases lying between them. Data came from immunoSEQ multiplex PCR; TCRdb stores just in-frame clones and leaves some out. The repertoire holds about 84,000 clones, with 97% as singletons. This sequence was found in a human donor in good health. The chain couples TRBV28 to TRBJ2-7, with no clear D. Specimen: T cells isolated from PBMCs. The CDR3: CASSFNSYEQYF. Here the CDR3 DNA reads TGTGCCAGCAGTTTTAACTCCTACGAGCAGTACTTC.